Following are 7 T cell receptor beta chains from one sample sequenced in a study of CXCR3-negative and CXCR3-positive naive CD8 T cells (dated by TCRdb to about 2019). Results and caveats for the whole study, not just this receptor: TRB CDR3s from CXCR3-positive naive cells showed higher hydrophobicity (lower Kidera factor 4), lower energy, and higher strength and volume indices than CXCR3-negative naive cells.

This sample was sequenced with a NextSeq 550. The Human TCR Profiling Kit (MiLaboratory) was used to make UMI-labeled 5' RACE TRB cDNA libraries. Reprocessed by TCRdb, the reads give a single entry per CDR3 protein sequence, without DNA. The table for this sample records around 8,600 distinct CDR3 sequences. Together, the top ten hold roughly 2% of the sample. Their recognized antigens are unknown. The sample consisted of naive CXCR3+ CD8+ T cells from blood. The sample's cell subset or site, from its label and the paper: CD45RO-CCR7+CD27+CD95- naive CD8+ T cells expressing CXCR3 (TNR3+). The receptors were sampled from a human donor in good health. Some clones in this sample may be carry-over from other donors' samples.

The J gene is TRBJ2-1, the V gene TRBV11-2; TCRdb picks TRBD2, but there is no DNA to check that call. Germline CDR1 SGHAT, CDR2 FQNNGV. The CDR3 contains 17 residues. The CDR3 protein is CASSPTPSGGTYNEQFF.

The chain uses TRBV7-6 and TRBJ2-1; the D call of TRBD2 rests on TCRdb alone, since no DNA is present to check it. CDR1 and CDR2 (germline): SGHVS, FNYEAQ. The CDR3 covers 14 residues. The CDR3 region is CASSAIAGPNEQFF.

This clonotype counts as medium-sized by frequency. This chain joins TRBV5-1 and TRBJ2-1; no DNA is available, so the TRBD1 call from TCRdb remains unchecked. The CDR3 totals 13 residues. From germline, CDR1 is SGHRS and CDR2 YFSETQ. The CDR3 reads CASSRDAANEQFF.

This CDR3 is CASSHPGLAYNEQFF. The V and J genes are TRBV7-8 and TRBJ2-1; TCRdb's D gene call, TRBD2, goes unchecked for lack of DNA. CDR1 and CDR2 from the germline V gene are SGHVS and FQNEAQ. This CDR3 region has 15 residues.

The CDR3 region is CSVRLPGTGGDEQFF. V is TRBV29-1 and J is TRBJ2-1; TCRdb's D gene call, TRBD1, goes unchecked for lack of DNA. Germline values: CDR1 SQVTM, CDR2 ANQGSEA. The CDR3 covers 15 residues.

Measured by frequency, this clonotype is medium-sized. The V call is TRBV15, the J call TRBJ2-6; no DNA is available, so the TRBD2 call from TCRdb remains unchecked. The CDR3 runs 16 residues. Germline V gives CDR1 LNHNV, CDR2 YYDKDF (reference sequence). The CDR3 region is CATSGPQGGGANVLTF.

The chain has TRBV20-1 and TRBJ2-3; no DNA is available, so the TRBD2 call from TCRdb remains unchecked. The CDR3 has 15 residues. CDR1 and CDR2 from the germline V gene are DFQATT and SNEGSKA (reference sequence). The CDR3 loop reads CSASWKRTRTDTQYF.